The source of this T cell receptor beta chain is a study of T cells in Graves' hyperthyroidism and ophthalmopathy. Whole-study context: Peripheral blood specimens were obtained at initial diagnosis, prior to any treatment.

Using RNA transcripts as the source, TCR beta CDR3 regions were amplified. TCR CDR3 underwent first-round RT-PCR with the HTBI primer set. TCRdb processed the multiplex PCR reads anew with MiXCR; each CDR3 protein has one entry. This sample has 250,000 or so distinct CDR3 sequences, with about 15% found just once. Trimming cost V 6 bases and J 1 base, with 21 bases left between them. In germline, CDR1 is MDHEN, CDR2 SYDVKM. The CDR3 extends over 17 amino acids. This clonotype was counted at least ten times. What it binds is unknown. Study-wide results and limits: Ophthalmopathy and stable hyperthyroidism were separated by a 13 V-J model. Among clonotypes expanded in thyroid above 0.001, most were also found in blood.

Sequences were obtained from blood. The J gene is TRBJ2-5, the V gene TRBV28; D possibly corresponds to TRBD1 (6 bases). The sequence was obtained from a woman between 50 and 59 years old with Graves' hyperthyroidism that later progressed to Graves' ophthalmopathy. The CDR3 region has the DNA TGTGCCAGCAGCGGGACACCGGGCCTTAGCCCCCAAGAGACCCAGTACTTC. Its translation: CASSGTPGLSPQETQYF.